These 9 T cell receptor beta chains were sequenced from one sample in a study of radiotherapy plus CTLA-4 blockade in lung cancer. Method: immunoSEQ multiplex PCR; TCRdb's copy keeps in-frame clones and lacks some. The table includes about 56,000 clones, over 75% detected once. Sequenced here: peripheral blood, sampled from a patient treated with radiotherapy plus ipilimumab. All receptors derive from a human donor with non-small cell lung cancer who had a complete response to radiotherapy plus ipilimumab.

The rearrangement uses TRBV5-1 and TRBJ1-1, with TRBD1 matching 9 bases. CDR1 SGHRS and CDR2 YFSETQ come from the germline V gene. This CDR3 spans 15 amino acids. J was trimmed by 2 bases and V by 0 bases; bases with no gene match: 2. CDR3 sequence: CASSLGDRVNTEAFF. The CDR3 nucleotides are TGCGCCAGCAGCTTGGGGGACAGGGTTAACACTGAAGCTTTCTTT.

The rearrangement joins TRBV30 to TRBJ1-2, with 7 bases aligning to TRBD1. Germline V gives CDR1 GTSNPN, CDR2 SVGIG (reference sequence). The CDR3 is made up of 12 amino acids. CDR3 in DNA: TGTGCGCATCTCAGGGGGAACTATGGCTACACCTTC. Its protein is CAHLRGNYGYTF.

The chain is built from TRBV7-2 and TRBJ2-5; D gene unclear. The V end was cut by 0 bases, the J end by 3 bases, with 8 bases between. The CDR3 extends over 14 amino acids. CDR1 and CDR2 (germline): SGHTA, FQGNSA. CDR3 DNA sequence: TGTGCCAGCAGCTTAGCGCTCAGAAAAGAGACCCAGTACTTC. Its translation: CASSLALRKETQYF.

The chain joins TRBV19 to TRBJ1-5; 9 nucleotides line up with TRBD1. CDR3 length: 17 amino acids. The V segment lost 4 bases and the J segment 4 bases; nucleotides outside the gene matches: 11. CDR1 is LNHDA, CDR2 SQIVND, per germline (reference sequence). The CDR3 loop is CASSTGARDRVNQPQHF. The CDR3 region has the DNA TGTGCCAGTAGTACGGGAGCCCGGGACAGGGTAAATCAGCCCCAGCATTTT.

The rearrangement uses TRBV7-9 and TRBJ2-3; 9 bases map to TRBD2. The CDR3 covers 14 residues. Germline V gene sequence: CDR1 SEHNR, CDR2 FQNEAQ (reference sequence). Trimming at V came to 2 bases and at J to 7 bases, leaving 4 bases not matched to a gene. The CDR3 loop is CASSLSSGENTQYF. CDR3 sequence (DNA): TGTGCCAGCAGCTTATCTAGCGGGGAGAATACGCAGTATTTT.

The gene calls are TRBV7-8 and TRBJ2-6; TRBD1 matches 9 bases. CDR1 SGHVS and CDR2 FQNEAQ come from the germline V gene. Losses at the gene ends were 7 bases for V and 0 bases for J; bases not matched to a gene: 7. CDR3 length: 17 amino acids. The chain's CDR3 is CASTRDRVLSGANVLTF. For the CDR3, the DNA is TGTGCCAGCACCCGGGACAGGGTTCTCTCTGGGGCCAACGTCCTGACTTTC.

The chain couples TRBV7-9 to TRBJ1-2; 7 nucleotides align to TRBD1. The J segment lost 4 bases and the V segment lost 3 bases, leaving 2 bases of the junction unmatched. This CDR3 is built from 13 residues. Germline CDR1 SEHNR, CDR2 FQNEAQ (reference sequence). DNA for the CDR3: TGTGCCAGCAGCTTTCGACAGGGCTATGGCTACACCTTC. It is translated as CASSFRQGYGYTF.

The V and J genes are TRBV7-9 and TRBJ1-5; no definite D call. The ends were cut back, 6 bases at V and 1 base at J, with 10 bases in the middle. The CDR3 totals 14 residues. The germline gives CDR1 SEHNR, CDR2 FQNEAQ (reference sequence). The CDR3 region has the DNA TGTGCCAGCAGTTCCTCGGGGAGCAATCAGCCCCAGCATTTT. Translated: CASSSSGSNQPQHF.

The V call is TRBV7-9, the J call TRBJ2-2; tentative D call: TRBD1 (5 bases). This CDR3 is built from 15 residues. Between the trimmed V and J ends, which lost 0 bases and 3 bases, there was a span of 8 bases. Germline values: CDR1 SEHNR, CDR2 FQNEAQ (reference sequence). The CDR3 DNA reads TGTGCCAGCAGCTTAGCACTCAGGGACACCGGGGAGCTGTTTTTT. Encoded protein: CASSLALRDTGELFF.